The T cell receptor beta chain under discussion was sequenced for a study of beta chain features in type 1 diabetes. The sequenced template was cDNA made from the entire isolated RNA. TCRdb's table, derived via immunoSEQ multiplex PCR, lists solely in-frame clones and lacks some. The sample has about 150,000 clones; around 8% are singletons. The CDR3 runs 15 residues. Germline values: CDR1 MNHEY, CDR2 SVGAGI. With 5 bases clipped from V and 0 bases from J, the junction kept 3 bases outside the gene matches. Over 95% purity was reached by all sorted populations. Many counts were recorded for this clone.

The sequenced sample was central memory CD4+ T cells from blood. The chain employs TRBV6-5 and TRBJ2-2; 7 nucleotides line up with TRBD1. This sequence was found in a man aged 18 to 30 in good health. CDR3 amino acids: CASSQGTANTGELFF. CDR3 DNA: TGTGCCAGCAGTCAAGGGACAGCGAACACCGGGGAGCTGTTTTTT.